These 13 T cell receptor beta chains share one sample of origin, sequenced in a study of CD8 T cells in Susac syndrome. Roughly 0.45 to 1 ug RNA was reverse transcribed with random hexamers. TCRdb ran MiXCR on the immunoSEQ multiplex PCR reads and lists one entry per CDR3 protein. The sample carries about 170,000 distinct CDR3 sequences, approximately 93% recorded once. Sequenced input: CD4+ T cells from PBMCs. Every receptor here comes from a human donor with multiple sclerosis.

The V and J genes are TRBV18 and TRBJ1-1, with D hard to call. CDR3 size: 14 residues. V was shortened by 3 bases and J by 0 bases, with 8 bases between the two germline ends. In germline, CDR1 is KGHSH, CDR2 LQKENI. The CDR3 protein is CASSPTTVNTEAFF. The CDR3 nucleotides are TGTGCCAGCTCACCTACGACGGTGAACACTGAAGCTTTCTTT.

The CDR3 nucleotides are TGCAGCGTTGAAGGGGGTTGGAACATTCAGTACTTC. This encodes CSVEGGWNIQYF. The chain couples TRBV29-1 to TRBJ2-4; D not certain. The V and J ends lost 1 base and 7 bases respectively, with 8 bases between them. The germline V gene has CDR1 SQVTM and CDR2 ANQGSEA. The CDR3 extends over 12 amino acids.

The rearrangement joins TRBV20-1 to TRBJ2-7; 7 bases agree with TRBD2. Germline trimming cut 5 bases from V and 3 bases from J; bases unmatched to any gene: 7. The CDR3 length is 13 residues. CDR1 and CDR2 from the germline V gene are DFQATT and SNEGSKA (reference sequence). The CDR3 region has the DNA TGCAGTGCTCGAGGAGGACTAGGCTACGAGCAGTACTTC. Encoded protein: CSARGGLGYEQYF.

The rearrangement joins TRBV20-1 to TRBJ2-1, with D maybe TRBD2 (5 bases). Germline-derived CDR1 and CDR2 are DFQATT and SNEGSKA (reference sequence). V lost 4 bases, J lost 2 bases, and 9 bases lay in between. The CDR3 length is 13 residues. The CDR3 spells CSATTGTYNEQFF. CDR3 in DNA: TGCAGTGCTACCACCGGGACCTACAATGAGCAGTTCTTC.

The chain combines TRBV28 with TRBJ2-7; 9 nucleotides align to TRBD1. Germline V gene lookup returns CDR1 MDHEN and CDR2 SYDVKM. Trimming removed 5 bases from V and 6 bases from J; junction bases left unmatched: 11. This CDR3 has 15 residues. The CDR3 is CASSPHGTGMGEQYF. The CDR3 DNA follows: TGTGCCAGCAGTCCCCACGGGACAGGGATGGGCGAGCAGTACTTC.

The chain joins TRBV3-1 to TRBJ2-5; perhaps TRBD1 as D (5 bases). V gave up 4 bases and J gave up 4 bases, with 13 bases separating them. Germline V lookup: CDR1 LGHDT, CDR2 YNNKEL (reference sequence). CDR3 length: 14 amino acids. The CDR3 here is CASSLPGLTETQYF. The DNA of the CDR3 is TGTGCCAGCAGCCTCCCAGGGTTAACAGAGACCCAGTACTTC.

Only one count was recorded for this clonotype. The rearrangement joins TRBV5-1 to TRBJ2-1; TRBD2 aligns across 7 bases. The CDR3 is made up of 17 amino acids. J lost 8 bases, V lost 2 bases, and 16 bases had no gene match. CDR1 is SGHRS and CDR2 is YFSETQ in the germline V gene. The CDR3, as DNA: TGCGCCAGCAGCTTTATAGGGACTACGGCACACCGGTATGAGCAGTTCTTC. Amino acids: CASSFIGTTAHRYEQFF. The whole variable domain, remainder taken from reference TRBV5-1 and TRBJ2-1, is KAGVTQTPRYLIKTRGQQVTLSCSPISGHRSVSWYQQTPGQGLQFLFEYFSETQRNKGNFPGRFSGRQFSNSRSEMNVSTLELGDSALYLCASSFIGTTAHRYEQFFGPGTRLTVL.

The chain couples TRBV6-2 or TRBV6-3 to TRBJ2-1; 13 positions agree with TRBD2. Germline lookup yields CDR1 MNHEY and CDR2 SVGEGT. V gave up 4 bases and J gave up 10 bases; unmatched junction bases: 4. This CDR3 is 14 amino acids long. The CDR3 DNA sequence: TGTGCCAGCAGTTCATGGACTAGCGGGGGAGAGCAGTTCTTC. Its translation: CASSSWTSGGEQFF.

This chain links TRBV6-5 with TRBJ2-3; 9 nucleotides agree with TRBD2. V was clipped by 0 bases and J by 6 bases; unmatched bases: 16. Germline lookup yields CDR1 MNHEY and CDR2 SVGAGI. The CDR3 contains 19 residues. The CDR3 coding sequence is TGTGCCAGCAGTTACTCGATTCCGGGACTAGCTTCTCCCGAGGATACGCAGTATTTT. Translated: CASSYSIPGLASPEDTQYF.

This chain joins TRBV4-2 and TRBJ2-3, with D tentatively TRBD1 (6 bases). Trimming left V 4 bases short and J 7 bases short, with 15 bases between. Germline CDR1 reads LGHNA; CDR2 reads YNFKEQ. This CDR3 has 14 residues. CDR3 sequence: CASSRSPRDNTQYF. The CDR3 DNA follows: TGTGCCAGCAGCCGCAGTCCCAGGGACAATACGCAGTATTTT.

This sequence joins TRBV9 and TRBJ1-4; 7 nucleotides agree with TRBD1. The J segment lost 10 bases and the V segment lost 4 bases, leaving 7 bases of the junction unmatched. Per germline, CDR1 SGDLS and CDR2 YYNGEE. CDR3 size: 13 residues. CDR3 sequence reads: CASSRGTEGKLFF. The CDR3 DNA reads TGTGCCAGCAGCCGCGGGACAGAGGGAAAACTGTTTTTT. The full variable domain, its missing parts supplied by reference TRBV9 and TRBJ1-4, is DSGVTQTPKHLITATGQRVTLRCSPRSGDLSVYWYQQSLDQGLQFLIQYYNGEERAKGNILERFSAQQFPDLHSELNLSSLELGDSALYFCASSRGTEGKLFFGSGTQLSVL.

V and J are TRBV14 and TRBJ2-2, with 9 bases that match TRBD2. Germline lookup yields CDR1 SGHDN and CDR2 FVKESK. The CDR3 sequence is 17 residues long. V shed 3 bases, J shed 6 bases, and the junction held 11 bases outside the gene matches. The CDR3 sequence: CASSHPWGLAGAGELFF. Written as DNA, the CDR3 is TGTGCCAGCAGCCACCCGTGGGGGTTAGCGGGAGCCGGGGAGCTGTTTTTT.

The chain joins TRBV3-1 to TRBJ2-1; 12 bases fit TRBD2. There are 16 residues in the CDR3. The V gene's germline CDR1 is LGHDT and CDR2 YNNKEL (reference sequence). V lost 0 bases, J lost 4 bases, and 1 base stayed unmatched. In nucleotides, the CDR3 is TGTGCCAGCAGCCAAGACGGACTAGCGGGGTACAATGAGCAGTTCTTC. Amino acid sequence: CASSQDGLAGYNEQFF.